This T cell receptor (beta chain) was found in a study of T cells after yellow fever vaccination (dated by TCRdb to between 2018 and 2021). Describing the broader study: The SMART-Seq v4 Ultra Low Input RNA kit was used to prepare libraries from fractions with low cell numbers. Two healthy male donors made up the cohort, one aged 18 to 30 years and the other aged 30 to 40 years. To follow T-cell clones before and after primary and booster YFV17D yellow fever vaccination, bulk TCR alpha and beta repertoires were sequenced over time. Blood was collected at multiple timepoints before and after primary and secondary immunization, and bulk PBMC replicates and cell subsets were isolated.

The instrument given in TCRdb is Illumina NovaSeq 6000. Synthesis of TCR cDNA relied on 5'RACE template switching, a step that introduced a universal primer site along with unique molecular identifiers. cDNA synthesis was primed from both the TCR alpha and TCR beta constant segments. Library amplification involved two PCR steps, and the second step added sample barcodes and sequencing adapters. Sequencing of libraries was performed on Illumina HiSeq 2500 (2x100 bp) or NovaSeq (2x150 bp). Concerning the study's data processing: MIGEC was used to demultiplex reads and collapse the reads into UMI consensus sequences, and MiXCR was used for V(D)J alignment. Using edgeR on replicate PBMC samples, clonotypes were called vaccine-responding if FDR was below 0.01 and the log2 fold change was above 5 up to day 15. Each bulk clonotype received a CD4 or CD8 identity based on whether the sequenced CD4 or CD8 repertoire contained that clonotype at higher abundance. TCRdb's own reprocessing of the public reads used fastp at Q25 and MiXCR and kept productive beta chains. Entries are consolidated by CDR3 protein sequence, retaining the most common genes and DNA. TCRdb, rather than the study authors, made the V and J calls. In all, the sample holds about 320,000 distinct CDR3 sequences, and roughly 4.3% of those were seen once. The top ten clonotypes cover roughly 19% of the sample.

In the paper's terms, the treatment or condition label means: live attenuated yellow fever vaccine strain. At each blood-draw timepoint, two biological replicates of bulk PBMCs were collected. PBMCs were isolated from peripheral blood using a standard Ficoll-Paque protocol. RNA was extracted with TriZol from bulk PBMCs, CD4 and CD8 fractions, and dextramer-positive and dextramer-negative fractions. Only a few counts were recorded for this clonotype. Its recognized antigen is unknown. Base qualities are not at hand, and no much larger clone is one base apart. General findings and caveats noted by the study authors: A small share of clonotypes occurred in both CD4 and CD8 compartments, likely arising from convergent recombination. Computational filtering was required because FACS-sorted repertoires could contain abundant contaminating clonotypes from the bulk population. Because the study included only a couple of donors, the extent to which the findings can be generalized is limited. After the booster, most clones that had expanded after primary vaccination were detected again (around 97% of CD4 and around 88% of CD8), suggesting broad maintenance of memory. Compared with the primary T-cell response, the secondary T-cell response was faster but weaker, reaching its peak on day 5 rather than on day 15.

CDR3 length: 15 amino acids, cysteine to phenylalanine. This entry keeps only the CDR3 DNA: 45 bases, framed from base 1. At the junction V is shortened by 0 bases and J by 8 bases; bases outside the gene matches: 4. CDR1 and CDR2 are drawn from the germline V gene: LGHNA, YNFKEQ. This clonotype originated in a young man who received the YFV17D yellow fever vaccine. Material: PBMCs, obtained 15 days after the yellow fever booster vaccination. The chain employs TRBV4-2 and TRBJ2-1, with 10 junctional bases fitting TRBD2. The CDR3 amino acid sequence is: CASSQELAGVYEQFF. In nucleotides, the sequence is TGTGCCAGCAGCCAAGAGCTAGCGGGGGTTTATGAGCAGTTCTTC.